The 25 T cell receptor beta chains reported below all come from one sample, sequenced in a study of low-dose radiotherapy and immunotherapy resistance in tumors. This sample's time point: after trial treatment. Sample treatment: LDRT plus nivolumab, ipilimumab, low-dose cyclophosphamide and aspirin (RACIN trial). Alpha- and beta-chain coverage of first-strand cDNA came from TRAV- and TRBV-specific primers. PCR amplification of the TCRs was performed with Phusion for 15 to 25 PCR cycles, and it relied on a constant-region primer together with a V-primer adapter. Each CDR3 protein gets one entry after TCRdb re-called the reads with MiXCR. The sample contains 100,000 or so distinct CDR3 sequences, about 20% of which appear only once. Sample: PBMCs, taken after low-dose radiotherapy plus immunotherapy. The source of these receptors is a male donor with prostate cancer.

This clonotype has ten or more counts. This chain uses TRBV7-9 with TRBJ2-7; D uncertain. The CDR3 loop spans 13 amino acids. Germline values: CDR1 SEHNR, CDR2 FQNEAQ (reference sequence). The V gene lost 5 bases and the J gene lost 0 bases, with 8 bases spanning the gap. DNA for the CDR3: TGTGCCAGCAGCCCAAAAAGCTCCTACGAGCAGTACTTC. Protein product: CASSPKSSYEQYF.

This chain connects TRBV5-6 to TRBJ2-3; 10 bases agree with TRBD2. This CDR3 is 15 amino acids long. CDR1 is SGHDT and CDR2 is YYEEEE in the germline V gene. The trim removed 1 base at V and 4 bases at J, leaving 3 bases unmatched. The CDR3 sequence: CASSLPSGRPDTQYF. The CDR3 DNA reads as TGTGCCAGCAGCTTGCCTAGCGGGAGACCAGATACGCAGTATTTT.

Concerning this clonotype: Its ends do not fully match the called genes, so a read error is possible. The genes are TRBV6-1 and TRBJ2-7; D gene ambiguous. CDR3 length: 15 amino acids. CDR1 is MNHNS, CDR2 SASEGT, per germline. CDR3 nucleotide sequence: TGTGCCAGCAGTGAAGCGCTAGGCACCACCTACGAGCCGTACTTC. Protein sequence: CASSEALGTTYEPYF.

Details on this clonotype: This likely came from a read error, as a far larger clone is one base away. This CDR3 reads CTSSDDGESPQHF. As DNA, the CDR3 is TGTACCAGCAGTGACGACGGCGAATCGCCCCAGCATTTT. The rearrangement uses TRBV5-3 and TRBJ1-5, with unresolved D. TRBV5-3 is sorted into the ORF group, with uncertain function. CDR3 length equals 13 residues.

This clonotype was detected ten times or more. This chain joins TRBV6-4 and TRBJ1-5; the D is unclear. The CDR3 is 13 amino acids. Germline CDR1 MRHNA, CDR2 SNTAGT. Trimming left V 3 bases short and J 6 bases short, with 9 bases between. Here the CDR3 reads CASSEEAGQPQHF. The CDR3 DNA reads TGTGCCAGCAGTGAGGAGGCCGGTCAGCCCCAGCATTTT.

This clonotype was seen many times. The V call is TRBV20-1, the J call TRBJ1-2; 7 bases match TRBD1. V shed 6 bases and J 9 bases; nucleotides not matched to a gene: 13. Germline-derived CDR1 and CDR2 are DFQATT and SNEGSKA (reference sequence). The CDR3 sequence is 13 residues long. This CDR3 reads CSARTLHRGSYTF. The CDR3, as DNA: TGCAGTGCCCGAACCCTACACAGGGGTAGCTACACCTTC.

At least ten counts were recorded for this clonotype. This chain uses TRBV27 with TRBJ2-1; D is unclear. The CDR3 totals 15 residues. V was clipped by 1 base and J by 0 bases, with 7 bases between them. CDR1 is MNHEY and CDR2 is SMNVEV in the germline V gene (reference sequence). CDR3 sequence (DNA): TGTGCCAGCAGTTTATTTTCGGACTCCTACAATGAGCAGTTCTTC. It encodes CASSLFSDSYNEQFF.

This clonotype showed up many times. The V call is TRBV9, the J call TRBJ2-2; no reliable D call. Germline values: CDR1 SGDLS, CDR2 YYNGEE. The CDR3 contains 13 residues. Between the trimmed V and J ends, which lost 3 bases and 5 bases, there was a span of 8 bases. CDR3 in DNA: TGTGCCAGCAGCGGATCTAGTACCGGGGAGCTGTTTTTT. As protein: CASSGSSTGELFF.

Remarks on this clonotype: It differs at one base from a far larger clone, so likely a read error. This chain links TRBV13 with TRBJ2-1, with TRBD1 as a possible D gene (5 bases). Germline V gene data show CDR1 as PRHDT and CDR2 as FYEKMQ (reference sequence). The CDR3 runs 15 residues. V was cut by 4 bases and J by 0 bases, with 10 bases left in between. In nucleotides, the CDR3 is TGTGCCAGCAGCTCTCGGCAGGGCTCCTACAATGAGCAGTTCTTC. It translates to CASSSRQGSYNEQFF.

This clonotype was recorded a few times. The DNA of the CDR3 is TGCAGCGGTACCCTTGAGAACTATGGCTACACCTTC. Encoded protein: CSGTLENYGYTF. The chain carries TRBV29-1 and TRBJ1-2; no firm D call. V gave up 7 bases and J gave up 2 bases, with 11 bases separating them. The CDR3 length is 12 residues. Germline V lookup: CDR1 SQVTM, CDR2 ANQGSEA.

This clonotype was detected ten times or more. The junction does not match germline at one end; this may be a read error. V usage is TRBV7-8 and J usage is TRBJ2-7; 8 positions agree with TRBD2. From germline, CDR1 is SGHVS and CDR2 FQNEAQ. This CDR3 is 13 amino acids long. CDR3 region: CASTLAGSGEQYF. CDR3 sequence (DNA): TGTGCCAGCACCTTAGCGGGGTCGGGGGAGCAGTACTTC.

This clonotype occurred many times. The junction departs from the called germline gene at one end, perhaps through a read error. J is TRBJ1-1 and V is TRBV5-1; D unclear. The CDR3 spans 13 residues. CDR1 is SGHRS and CDR2 is YFSETQ in the germline V gene. The CDR3 DNA is TGTGCCAGCAGTTTAGCAGGAAACACTGAAGCTTTCTTT. Its protein product is CASSLAGNTEAFF.

This clonotype appeared many times. At one boundary the junction diverges from the germline segment, which might be a read error. The chain couples TRBV5-1 to TRBJ2-3, with 8 nucleotides matching TRBD2. There are 17 residues in the CDR3. Germline CDR1 SGHRS, CDR2 YFSETQ. The CDR3 coding sequence is TGTGCCAGCAGCCCCGGGGGGGGCGGGTTCCGCACAGATACGCAGTATTTT. Encoded protein: CASSPGGGGFRTDTQYF.

Ten or more counts support this clonotype. The chain is built from TRBV3-1 and TRBJ1-6; D remains unclear. Germline CDR1 is LGHDT and CDR2 is YNNKEL (reference sequence). The CDR3 has 15 amino acids. Trimming removed 2 bases from V and 4 bases from J, with 9 bases in between. The CDR3, as DNA: TGTGCCAGCAGCCAAAAGAGAACGTATAATTCACCCCTCCACTTT. Translating gives CASSQKRTYNSPLHF.

This clonotype was observed many times. This chain joins TRBV18 and TRBJ2-3; the D gene is possibly TRBD2 (6 bases). The CDR3 is made up of 15 amino acids. Trimming cost V 6 bases and J 0 bases, with 13 bases left between them. The germline gives CDR1 KGHSH, CDR2 LQKENI. CDR3 sequence: CASSPAGSSTDTQYF. CDR3 DNA sequence: TGTGCCAGCTCCCCCGCGGGATCTAGCACAGATACGCAGTATTTT.

This clonotype was counted many times. The chain combines TRBV5-1 with TRBJ2-7; D unclear. The V and J ends lost 0 bases and 5 bases respectively, with 9 bases between them. The CDR3 has 13 residues. Germline V gene sequence: CDR1 SGHRS, CDR2 YFSETQ. CDR3 sequence reads: CASSLVAGHEQYF. The CDR3 DNA reads as TGCGCCAGCAGCTTGGTAGCCGGCCACGAGCAGTACTTC.

This clonotype was found many times. This chain uses TRBV20-1 with TRBJ2-5; weak D call: TRBD2 (5 bases). V was shortened by 3 bases and J by 1 base, with 6 bases between the two germline ends. CDR1 is DFQATT, CDR2 SNEGSKA, per germline (reference sequence). The CDR3 spans 12 residues. CDR3 protein: CSARTIQETQYF. CDR3 nucleotide sequence: TGCAGTGCTAGGACTATCCAAGAGACCCAGTACTTC.

This clonotype has a count of ten or more. The genes are TRBV12-3 or TRBV12-4 and TRBJ1-2, with 8 bases matching TRBD1. The length of the CDR3 is 14 residues. With 7 bases clipped from V and 7 bases from J, the junction kept 11 bases outside the gene matches. This CDR3 reads CASTHRQGHSGYTF. DNA for the CDR3: TGTGCCAGCACCCACCGACAGGGGCATTCTGGCTACACCTTC.

This clonotype was seen at least ten times. The CDR3: CASSLASFSGDEQFF. CDR3 DNA sequence: TGTGCCAGCAGTTTAGCTAGCTTCTCTGGGGATGAGCAGTTCTTC. The chain recombines TRBV27 with TRBJ2-1; maybe TRBD2 (5 bases). Germline assignment: CDR1 MNHEY and CDR2 SMNVEV (reference sequence). The CDR3 covers 15 residues. V lost 2 bases to trimming and J lost 8 bases, with 16 bases between them.

This clonotype was counted ten times or more. The V call is TRBV27, the J call TRBJ2-1; TRBD2 matches at 8 bases. V was clipped by 7 bases and J by 4 bases; unmatched bases: 9. The germline gives CDR1 MNHEY, CDR2 SMNVEV (reference sequence). The CDR3 has 15 residues. The CDR3 loop reads CASTFGGGTYNEQFF. CDR3 in DNA: TGTGCCAGCACTTTCGGCGGGGGGACATACAATGAGCAGTTCTTC.

For this clonotype: One end of the junction fails to match germline, which may point to a read error. The genes are TRBV6-6 and TRBJ2-7; 7 nucleotides line up with TRBD2. There are 13 residues in the CDR3. CDR1 and CDR2 from the germline V gene are MNHNY and SVGAGI (reference sequence). The DNA of the CDR3 is TGTGCCAGCAATTACCGGGGGGCCTACGAGCAGTACTTC. The encoded protein is CASNYRGAYEQYF.

This clonotype was seen more than once but under ten times. The chain couples TRBV10-3 to TRBJ2-3; 9 bases fit TRBD2. Germline loops: CDR1 ENHRY, CDR2 SYGVKD. The V gene end was trimmed by 4 bases and the J gene end by 2 bases; junction bases not matched to a gene: 4. The CDR3 totals 15 residues. This CDR3 is CAISAAGGLTDTQYF. Here the CDR3 DNA reads TGTGCCATCAGTGCAGCGGGGGGCCTCACAGATACGCAGTATTTT.

This clonotype occurred many times. CDR3 coding DNA: TGCAGTGCTCAACAGGGGGCGTCCTTTCAGCCCCAGCATTTT. This codes for CSAQQGASFQPQHF. The chain has TRBV20-1 and TRBJ1-5; the match to TRBD1 covers 9 bases. Germline assignment: CDR1 DFQATT and CDR2 SNEGSKA (reference sequence). This CDR3 region has 14 residues. With 5 bases clipped from V and 6 bases from J, the junction kept 8 bases outside the gene matches.

Concerning this clonotype itself: It differs at one base from a far larger clone, so likely a read error. J is TRBJ2-7 and V is TRBV6-5, with 8 bases lining up with TRBD2. Germline V gene data show CDR1 as MNHEY and CDR2 as SVGAGI. This CDR3 spans 17 amino acids. Trimming took 0 bases from V and 7 from J; bases not matched to a gene: 14. CDR3 DNA: TGTGCCAGCAGTTACTCAGCATCAGCGGGGGTTTACAATGAGCAGTACTTC. This gives the protein CASSYSASAGVYNEQYF.

This clonotype was picked up one time. A far larger clone is only one base removed, so a read error is likely. The J gene is TRBJ2-1, the V gene TRBV5-1, with D tentatively TRBD1 (6 bases). V was shortened by 3 bases and J by 10 bases, with 23 bases between the two germline ends. Germline values: CDR1 SGHRS, CDR2 YFSETQ. The CDR3 contains 16 residues. The CDR3 nucleotides read TGCGCCAGCAGCTATGGGACATACGGAAGCCTATACGAGCAGTTCTTC. This sequence encodes CASSYGTYGSLYEQFF.